This TCR beta chain was found in a study of stem cell transplantation in POMP-related autoinflammatory disease. Overall study context: Defective thymoproteasomes were hypothesized to impair CD8+ T-cell positive selection.

Sequenced by immunoSEQ multiplex PCR; TCRdb stores in-frame clones only, minus some. The table shows about 6,900 clones, with 80% to 85% occurring only once. General study results and limits: A trend toward lower repertoire diversity and greater clonality appeared in every analyzed T-cell subset of PRAID patients. Fewer unique TRB V-J gene pairings were identified in patients with PRAID.

As to this clone: Its specificity is unknown.

Sequenced material: a CXCR5-defined cell subset from PBMCs. The receptor's source is a human donor in good health.

The CDR3, as DNA: TGTGCCAGCAGCAAAGAGGGGGAGGGGGGTCCCACTAACTATGGCTACACCTTC. It codes for CASSKEGEGGPTNYGYTF. This chain connects TRBV21-1 to TRBJ1-2. TRBV21-1 is described as a pseudogene. The CDR3 length is 18 residues.